A selection of T cell receptor beta chains follows, all from one sample in a study of response to subunit inactivated influenza vaccine. TCRdb re-derived calls from the RT-PCR reads in MiXCR, one entry per CDR3 protein. The table shows 650,000 to 800,000 distinct CDR3 sequences, with about 15% occurring only once. Sequences were derived from PBMCs from blood, sampled approximately 15 days before vaccination. These receptors came from a middle-aged man who received an inactivated influenza vaccine. The CDR3 runs from the conserved cysteine through the conserved F or W. D genes are given only for firm matches. Size values are once, few and many counts, or a class for expanded clones, and some rows have none.

TRBD2,TRBJ2-2,few,TRBV7-3,CASSLTPGGYTGELFF,TGTGCCAGCAGCTTAACGCCGGGAGGCTACACCGGGGAGCTGTTTTTT
NA,TRBJ2-6,few,TRBV11-1,CASSLFRPMRSAGANVLTF,TGTGCCAGCAGCTTATTTCGTCCTATGAGGTCAGCTGGGGCCAACGTCCTGACTTTC
TRBD1,TRBJ1-5,few,TRBV12-3/TRBV12-4,CASRPTGGNQPQHF,TGTGCCAGCAGACCAACAGGGGGCAATCAGCCCCAGCATTTT
NA,TRBJ1-2,NA,TRBV5-1,CASSLSEDYGYTF,TGCGCCAGCAGCTTGTCCGAGGACTATGGCTACACCTTC
TRBD2,TRBJ2-1,NA,TRBV6-5,CASSSGLAFYNEQFF,TGTGCCAGCAGTTCAGGACTAGCGTTCTACAATGAGCAGTTCTTC
TRBD2,TRBJ2-5,NA,TRBV3-1,CASRRNVLAGKQETQYF,TGTGCCAGCAGACGCAATGTTCTAGCGGGGAAACAAGAGACCCAGTACTTC
NA,TRBJ1-1,NA,TRBV7-9,CASSPGTLFFMNTEAFF,TGTGCCAGCAGCCCGGGGACCCTGTTCTTTATGAACACTGAAGCTTTCTTT
NA,TRBJ2-7,NA,TRBV18,CASSLPRTSYEQYF,TGTGCCAGCTCACTTCCTAGGACAAGCTACGAGCAGTACTTC
NA,TRBJ2-7,few,TRBV4-1,CASSQAGTRGYEQYF,TGCGCCAGCAGCCAAGCCGGGACACGGGGCTACGAGCAGTACTTC
TRBD2,TRBJ2-2,few,TRBV7-2,CASSQRTRTGELFF,TGTGCCAGCAGCCAACGGACTAGGACCGGGGAGCTGTTTTTT
TRBD2,TRBJ2-5,NA,TRBV20-1,CSATSRLAGIQETQYF,TGCAGTGCCACCTCCCGGCTAGCGGGCATACAAGAGACCCAGTACTTC
NA,TRBJ1-3,many,TRBV28,CASNLGGTSGNTIYF,TGTGCCAGCAATTTAGGCGGGACCTCTGGAAACACCATATATTTT
TRBD1,TRBJ2-7,few,TRBV14,CASRRTGVPYEQYF,TGTGCCAGCAGACGGACAGGGGTTCCCTACGAGCAGTACTTC
NA,TRBJ2-4,few,TRBV4-3,CASSQAGTENIQYF,TGCGCCAGCAGCCAAGCGGGGACTGAAAACATTCAGTACTTC
TRBD2,TRBJ2-3,many,TRBV7-2,CASSLVSGATDTQYF,TGTGCCAGCAGCTTAGTTAGCGGGGCAACAGATACGCAGTATTTT
NA,TRBJ1-6,many,TRBV25-1,CASSEFRSGVNSPLHF,TGTGCCAGCAGTGAATTTAGGTCAGGGGTTAATTCACCCCTCCACTTT
TRBD2,TRBJ2-2,few,TRBV4-3,CASSHSGSFPGELFF,TGCGCCAGCAGCCATAGCGGGAGTTTCCCTGGGGAGCTGTTTTTT
NA,TRBJ1-2,many,TRBV4-2,CASSQEGQSNYGYTF,TGTGCCAGCAGCCAAGAAGGCCAGTCTAACTATGGCTACACCTTC
TRBD1,TRBJ2-6,NA,TRBV4-2,CASSQDVRTGRFLTF,TGTGCCAGCAGCCAAGATGTCCGGACAGGGAGGTTCCTGACTTTC
NA,TRBJ2-7,many,TRBV7-2,CASSPPGVYEQYF,TGTGCCAGCAGTCCCCCGGGAGTCTACGAGCAGTACTTC
TRBD1,TRBJ2-3,NA,TRBV2,CASRFDRGDTDTQYF,TGTGCCAGCAGATTCGACAGGGGGGACACAGATACGCAGTATTTT
NA,TRBJ2-7,NA,TRBV15,CATSRLKLPPGPTPSYEQYF,TGTGCCACCAGCAGACTTAAACTCCCCCCGGGACCCACACCCTCCTACGAGCAGTACTTC
NA,TRBJ2-7,few,TRBV10-3,CAISESLNNEQYF,TGTGCCATCAGTGAATCCCTTAATAACGAGCAGTACTTC
NA,TRBJ1-4,few,TRBV20-1,CSAPRRGVEKLFF,TGCAGTGCTCCCCGGCGGGGGGTTGAAAAACTGTTTTTT
TRBD1,TRBJ1-6,few,TRBV5-1,CASSFGQGSSPLHF,TGCGCCAGCAGCTTTGGACAGGGAAGTTCACCCCTCCACTTT
TRBD2,TRBJ2-3,many,TRBV7-3,CASSSGLAGATDTQYF,TGTGCCAGCAGCTCGGGACTAGCGGGGGCCACAGATACGCAGTATTTT
NA,TRBJ2-3,NA,TRBV7-9,CASSRIGGPPDTQYF,TGTGCCAGCAGCCGCATCGGGGGCCCCCCAGATACGCAGTATTTT
TRBD2,TRBJ2-7,few,TRBV7-6,CASSSPSGRAVGEQYF,TGTGCCAGCAGCTCTCCTAGCGGGAGGGCCGTAGGCGAGCAGTACTTC
TRBD1,TRBJ1-2,few,TRBV4-2,CASSQDSTGVRYGYTF,TGTGCCAGCAGCCAAGATTCCACAGGGGTCCGCTATGGCTACACCTTC
NA,TRBJ2-5,NA,TRBV11-2,CASSFDRQETQYF,TGTGCCAGCAGCTTCGACAGACAAGAGACCCAGTACTTC
TRBD2,TRBJ2-5,few,TRBV11-2,CASSLELGVLAEETQYF,TGTGCCAGCAGCTTAGAATTAGGAGTTCTAGCGGAAGAGACCCAGTACTTC
NA,TRBJ2-5,NA,TRBV7-3,CASSRGGREETQYF,TGTGCCAGCAGCCGCGGTGGCAGGGAAGAGACCCAGTACTTC
NA,TRBJ2-2,few,TRBV7-2,CASSLTDTGGELFF,TGTGCCAGCAGCTTGACCGACACTGGCGGGGAGCTGTTTTTT
NA,TRBJ2-7,many,TRBV6-2/TRBV6-3,CASSYGYSYEQYF,TGTGCCAGCAGTTACGGATACTCCTACGAGCAGTACTTC
NA,TRBJ2-2,once,TRBV6-2/TRBV6-3,CASRDGGQQNTGELFF,TGTGCCAGCAGAGACGGAGGACAGCAGAACACCGGGGAGCTGTTTTTT
TRBD2,TRBJ2-1,many,TRBV5-1,CASSTSGRESNEQFF,TGCGCCAGCAGCACAAGCGGGAGAGAAAGCAATGAGCAGTTCTTC
NA,TRBJ1-6,few,TRBV15,CATSRMIGQNNSPLHF,TGTGCCACCAGCAGAATGATCGGACAGAATAATTCACCCCTCCACTTT
NA,TRBJ2-5,NA,TRBV12-3/TRBV12-4,CASSFSPTSQETQYF,TGTGCCAGCAGTTTCTCGCCTACTAGCCAAGAGACCCAGTACTTC
NA,TRBJ2-2,few,TRBV7-9,CASSSRDVTGELFF,TGTGCCAGCAGCTCGAGGGACGTCACCGGGGAGCTGTTTTTT
NA,TRBJ2-1,few,TRBV14,CASAVSNEQFF,TGTGCCAGCGCAGTGTCCAATGAGCAGTTCTTC
NA,TRBJ2-1,NA,TRBV2,CASCLESYNEQFF,TGTGCCAGCTGTTTGGAGTCCTACAATGAGCAGTTCTTC
NA,TRBJ2-5,NA,TRBV5-1,CASSWGLAETQYF,TGCGCCAGCAGCTGGGGGCTAGCGGAGACCCAGTACTTC
NA,TRBJ2-3,NA,TRBV11-1,CASSLAGLGGLGTQYF,TGTGCCAGCAGCTTAGCGGGTTTAGGGGGATTGGGTACGCAGTATTTT